Detailed here is one T cell receptor (beta chain). Its antigen is as yet unknown. PCR used 60 Vbeta primers and 13 Jbeta primers. Sequencing used immunoSEQ multiplex PCR; TCRdb keeps in-frame clones, though not all of them. The record lists about 120,000 clones, of which the ten most abundant hold around 3.6%. CDR3 size: 13 residues. Germline CDR1 SGHTA, CDR2 FQGNSA. V lost 1 base and J 4 bases, leaving 7 bases between the germline ends. The data derive from a study of cytomegalovirus exposure and HLA in healthy donors. Study context: Early released data had about 80 million unique TCRs, all coming from HLA-typed donors. General study points: Common viral pathogens were later found to be apparently linked to several of the most significant clusters. What TCR beta sequences reportedly achieved was accurate prediction of HLA-A and HLA-B alleles in most subjects. With later analysis, a missense DCLRE1C variant became linked to TCR beta V- and J-gene trimming.

Source material: PBMCs. V usage is TRBV7-2 and J usage is TRBJ2-5, with D perhaps TRBD1 (5 bases). The TCR originated in a man between 18 and 35 years old in good health and CMV-seronegative. CDR3 DNA sequence: TGTGCCAGCAGCTTAGGGGGCCTAGAGACCCAGTACTTC. Protein product: CASSLGGLETQYF.